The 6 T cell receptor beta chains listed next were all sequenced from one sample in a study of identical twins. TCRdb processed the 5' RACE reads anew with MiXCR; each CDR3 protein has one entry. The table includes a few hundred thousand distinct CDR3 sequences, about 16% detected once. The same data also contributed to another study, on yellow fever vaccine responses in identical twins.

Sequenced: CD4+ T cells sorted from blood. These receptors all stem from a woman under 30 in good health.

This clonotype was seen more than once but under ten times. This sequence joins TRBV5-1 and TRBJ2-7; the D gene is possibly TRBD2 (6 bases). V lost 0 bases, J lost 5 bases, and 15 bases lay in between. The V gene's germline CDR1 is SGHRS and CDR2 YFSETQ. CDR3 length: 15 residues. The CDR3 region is CASSLGSASEHEQYF. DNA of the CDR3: TGCGCCAGCAGCTTGGGATCGGCTAGCGAACACGAGCAGTACTTC. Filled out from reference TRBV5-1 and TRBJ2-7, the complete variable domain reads KAGVTQTPRYLIKTRGQQVTLSCSPISGHRSVSWYQQTPGQGLQFLFEYFSETQRNKGNFPGRFSGRQFSNSRSEMNVSTLELGDSALYLCASSLGSASEHEQYFGPGTRLTVT.

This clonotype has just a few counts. CDR3 sequence (DNA): TGTGCCAGCAGTGAAGCAGGTTGGCTAGCGGGGAAGGAGACCCAGTACTTC. This encodes CASSEAGWLAGKETQYF. The gene calls are TRBV6-1 and TRBJ2-5; 9 bases agree with TRBD2. This CDR3 contains 17 residues. In germline, CDR1 is MNHNS, CDR2 SASEGT. The junction had 10 bases not matched to a gene; V was cut back by 0 bases and J by 5 bases.

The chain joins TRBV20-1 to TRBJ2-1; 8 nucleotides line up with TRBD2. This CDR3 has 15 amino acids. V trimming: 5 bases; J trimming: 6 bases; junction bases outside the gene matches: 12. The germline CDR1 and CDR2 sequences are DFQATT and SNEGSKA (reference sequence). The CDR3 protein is CSAGKTSVSTNEQFF. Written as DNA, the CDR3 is TGCAGTGCTGGCAAGACTAGCGTCTCCACCAATGAGCAGTTCTTC.

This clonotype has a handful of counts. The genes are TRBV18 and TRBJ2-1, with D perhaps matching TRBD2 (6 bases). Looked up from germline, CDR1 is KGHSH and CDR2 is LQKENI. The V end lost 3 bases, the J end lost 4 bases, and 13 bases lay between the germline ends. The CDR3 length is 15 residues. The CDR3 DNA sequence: TGTGCCAGCTCACCCACTAGCTCACCTTACAATGAGCAGTTCTTC. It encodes CASSPTSSPYNEQFF.

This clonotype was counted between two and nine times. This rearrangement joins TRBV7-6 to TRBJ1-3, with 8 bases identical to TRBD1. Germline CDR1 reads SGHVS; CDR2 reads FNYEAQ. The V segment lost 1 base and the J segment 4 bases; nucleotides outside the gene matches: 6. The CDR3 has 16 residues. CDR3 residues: CASSLVPQGAGNTIYF. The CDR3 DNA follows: TGTGCCAGCAGCTTAGTCCCCCAGGGGGCGGGAAACACCATATATTTT.

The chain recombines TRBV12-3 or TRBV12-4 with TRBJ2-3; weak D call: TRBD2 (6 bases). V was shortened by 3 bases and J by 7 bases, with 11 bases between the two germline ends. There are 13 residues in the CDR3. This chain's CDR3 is CASSFSGRNTQYF. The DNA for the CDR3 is TGTGCCAGCAGTTTTTCAGGGAGGAATACGCAGTATTTT.